The table lists the clone carrying this T cell receptor beta chain with a count of one. What it recognizes is unknown. There were only healthy Caucasians among the donors. Germline CDR1 and CDR2: MNHEY and SVGEGT. V was pared by 2 bases and J by 5 bases, with 13 bases of the junction left unmatched. The CDR3 contains 19 residues. This specimen comes from a study of identical twins. Study-wide results and caveats: Analyses of zero insertions could be partly confounded by invariant MAIT and iNKT cells. While abundant cord blood beta clonotypes carried fewer insertions, memory repertoires showed no such pattern. The study drew conclusions from cross-sectional statistical analysis, not from following the same donors.

TCRdb re-called the 5' RACE reads with MiXCR, one entry per CDR3 protein. The sample carries a few hundred thousand distinct CDR3 sequences, roughly 9.5% recorded once. The sample was also linked to a second study, of yellow fever vaccine responses in identical twins.

The rearrangement joins TRBV6-2 or TRBV6-3 to TRBJ2-2, with TRBD1 matching over 11 bases. Sequenced input: PBMCs. This receptor was taken from a woman between 18 and 29 years old in good health. This CDR3 is CASSYDGQGAFARTGELFF. Written as DNA, the CDR3 is TGTGCCAGCAGTTACGACGGACAGGGGGCTTTTGCTAGGACCGGGGAGCTGTTTTTT.